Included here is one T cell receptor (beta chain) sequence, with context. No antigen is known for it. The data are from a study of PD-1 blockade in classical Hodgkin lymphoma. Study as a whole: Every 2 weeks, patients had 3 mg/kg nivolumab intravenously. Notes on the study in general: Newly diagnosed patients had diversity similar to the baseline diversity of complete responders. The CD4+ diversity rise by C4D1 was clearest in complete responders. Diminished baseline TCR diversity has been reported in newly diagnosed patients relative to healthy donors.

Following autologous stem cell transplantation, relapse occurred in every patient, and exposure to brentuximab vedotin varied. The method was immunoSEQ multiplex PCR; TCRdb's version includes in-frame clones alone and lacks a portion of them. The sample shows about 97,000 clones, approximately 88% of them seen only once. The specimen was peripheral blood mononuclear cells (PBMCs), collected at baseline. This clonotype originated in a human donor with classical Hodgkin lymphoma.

This CDR3 is CASKGGQGVEKLFF. CDR3 bases: TGTGCCAGCAAGGGGGGTCAGGGCGTTGAAAAACTGTTTTTT. The chain couples TRBV2 to TRBJ1-4; weak D call: TRBD1 (6 bases). The CDR3 totals 14 residues. V was cut by 7 bases and J by 7 bases, with 16 bases left in between. Germline lookup yields CDR1 SNHLY and CDR2 FYNNEI. Filled out from reference TRBV2 and TRBJ1-4, the complete variable domain reads EPEVTQTPSHQVTQMGQEVILRCVPISNHLYFYWYRQILGQKVEFLVSFYNNEISEKSEIFDDQFSVERPDGSNFTLKIRSTKLEDSAMYFCASKGGQGVEKLFFGSGTQLSVL.